A selection of T cell receptor beta chains follows, all from one sample in a study of Ad26.COV2.S vaccination and SARS-CoV-2 variants. This table comes from immunoSEQ multiplex PCR, and its TCRdb copy is limited to in-frame clones, with some not included. The sample yields around 7,000 clones, 84% seen once. The sequencing used peripheral blood, collected after recovery from COVID-19. The receptors were sampled from a human donor who had recovered from COVID-19. The CDR3 runs from the conserved cysteine through the conserved F or W. Rows may omit the clone size; those that give it use once, few, many or a size class.

V: TRBV15; size: -; CDR3: CATSRDVGQGSYEQYF
V: TRBV7-9; size: -; CDR3: CASSLAASSEQFF
V: TRBV2; size: -; CDR3: CASPSSGESWNTEAFF
V: TRBV19; size: -; CDR3: CASSWGDRGNSGYTF
V: TRBV19; size: -; CDR3: CASRTGPNTGELFF
V: TRBV4-3; size: -; CDR3: CASSQGGQGAAGANVLTF
V: TRBV4-3; size: once; CDR3: CASSQDRLNNSPLHF
V: TRBV13; size: -; CDR3: CASSLRTGWETQYF
V: TRBV6-5; size: -; CDR3: CASSPRGVKPYEQYF
V: TRBV4-3; size: -; CDR3: CASSQVGGDGGYTF
V: TRBV28; size: -; CDR3: CASISLSTNYGYTF
V: TRBV11-3; size: -; CDR3: CASSSQASSYEQFF
V: TRBV5-8; size: -; CDR3: CASSFNRGVSNQPQHF
V: TRBV9; size: -; CDR3: CASSVGTGGEKLFF
V: TRBV24-1; size: -; CDR3: CATSIGTGTDTQYF
V: TRBV7-9; size: -; CDR3: CASSSGFGTVTSGANVLTF
V: TRBV30; size: -; CDR3: CAWGFNTEAFF
V: TRBV27; size: -; CDR3: CASSWANRRTDTQYF
V: TRBV27; size: -; CDR3: CASSLSKGGETQYF
V: TRBV4-1; size: -; CDR3: CASSQDRGVHNEQFF
V: TRBV7-8; size: -; CDR3: CASSRDSPLLDEQYF
V: TRBV6-1; size: -; CDR3: CASSEALGQGAGVYEQYF
V: TRBV7-2; size: -; CDR3: CASSLAFEQFF
V: TRBV5-6; size: -; CDR3: CASSHTGQGATGELFF
V: TRBV5-4; size: -; CDR3: CASSGDRGYTGELFF
V: TRBV19; size: -; CDR3: CASRRATLNTEAFF
V: TRBV6-5; size: -; CDR3: CASSTGLLGTEAFF
V: TRBV6-5; size: -; CDR3: CASSYSGSGLFF
V: TRBV4-1; size: once; CDR3: CASSPPLDAYNEQFF
V: TRBV19; size: -; CDR3: CASSTTGGQEKEQFF
V: TRBV11-2; size: -; CDR3: CASSQEKATQYF
V: TRBV19; size: once; CDR3: CATFGGNNEQFF
V: TRBV4-3; size: -; CDR3: CASSQERGREGTEAFF
V: TRBV3-1/TRBV3-2; size: -; CDR3: CADRTDSNQPQHF
V: TRBV7-2; size: -; CDR3: CASSLEGTLRANVLTF
V: TRBV5-1; size: -; CDR3: CASSFRGGTGELFF
V: TRBV18; size: once; CDR3: CASSPSLDTEAFF
V: TRBV7-7; size: -; CDR3: CASSLGRGGSTDTQYF
V: TRBV6-1; size: -; CDR3: CASSVTSIAANYGYTF
V: TRBV11-2; size: -; CDR3: CASSWDGTGRNTIYF
V: TRBV4-3; size: -; CDR3: CASSQGRGDYGYTF
V: TRBV6-5; size: -; CDR3: CASSQLGLGEQYF
V: TRBV7-9; size: -; CDR3: CASTSPRTGNTEAFF
V: TRBV6-1; size: -; CDR3: CASSEGASSQPQHF
V: TRBV30; size: -; CDR3: CAWSWGTDTQYF
V: TRBV7-2; size: -; CDR3: CASSFSRSSLSSYNEQFF
V: TRBV5-4; size: -; CDR3: CASSLRGQGSSGYTF
V: TRBV5-1; size: -; CDR3: CASSLGGGSEKLFF
V: TRBV6-2/TRBV6-3; size: -; CDR3: CASSYKDITEAFF
V: TRBV18; size: -; CDR3: CASSPAGTIYEQYF
V: TRBV9; size: few; CDR3: CASSVGYRVGANVLTF
V: TRBV2; size: -; CDR3: CASSVSRVLDTEAFF
V: TRBV2; size: -; CDR3: CASSESGDYEQYF
V: TRBV2; size: -; CDR3: CASSERGGLDTGELFF
V: TRBV5-6; size: once; CDR3: CASSLMGGYTF
V: TRBV10-3; size: -; CDR3: CAISAIRGEQYF
V: TRBV2; size: once; CDR3: CASRASGTGANVLTF
V: TRBV30; size: few; CDR3: CAWSVTGNTDTQYF
V: TRBV7-2; size: -; CDR3: CASSPPGHNSYEQYF